This TCR beta chain derives from a study of shared clonotypes between healthy human individuals. Only one count was recorded for this clone. Its antigen is not known. This CDR3 comprises 15 residues. Between the trimmed V and J ends, which lost 1 base and 4 bases, there was a span of 13 bases. Germline CDR1 is SGHTA and CDR2 is FQGTGA. The study, taken as a whole, reports: Clonotypes not shared had lower generation probabilities than those common to all four donors. On the whole, naive subsets had larger estimated richness than memory subsets had.

Assay used: immunoSEQ multiplex PCR; TCRdb lists only in-frame clones, some missing. The profile shows over 850,000 clones, approximately 80% of them singletons. The receptor was derived from a man aged 18-30 years in good health. Some clones in this sample may be carry-over from other donors' samples. Source material: memory CD4+ T cells from PBMCs. Subset in this sample: CD45RA-negative fraction. V is TRBV7-3 and J is TRBJ2-5; D is ambiguous. The CDR3, as DNA: TGTGCCAGCAGCTTAAGACCCCTGATGGGAGAGACCCAGTACTTC. Protein: CASSLRPLMGETQYF.